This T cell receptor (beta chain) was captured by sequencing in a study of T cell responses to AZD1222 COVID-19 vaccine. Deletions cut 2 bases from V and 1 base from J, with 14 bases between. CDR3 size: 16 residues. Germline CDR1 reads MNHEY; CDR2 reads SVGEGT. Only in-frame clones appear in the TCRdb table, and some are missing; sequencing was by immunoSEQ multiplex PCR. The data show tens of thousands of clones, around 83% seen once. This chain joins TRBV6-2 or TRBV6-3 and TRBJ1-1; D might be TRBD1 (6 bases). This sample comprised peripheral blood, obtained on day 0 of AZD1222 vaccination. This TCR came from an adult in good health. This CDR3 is CASSYVWGRENTEAFF. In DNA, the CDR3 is TGTGCCAGCAGTTACGTCTGGGGGCGCGAGAACACTGAAGCTTTCTTT.